One sample yielded the 28 T cell receptor beta chains listed below, sequenced in a study of T-cell memory formation after mild COVID-19. TCRdb re-called the 5' RACE reads with MiXCR, one entry per CDR3 protein. Of roughly 450,000 distinct CDR3 sequences in the sample, roughly 17% were seen once. The sequenced sample was PBMCs or a T cell subset sorted from them (not recorded which). The receptors originated from a young man who had mild COVID-19 (a few samples of this study predate the infection). Cell type and time point are not known.

The rearrangement uses TRBV6-5 and TRBJ2-1, with 8 positions matching TRBD1. The ends lost 2 bases at V and 8 bases at J; junction bases unmatched: 5. CDR3 length equals 14 residues. Germline V gene data show CDR1 as MNHEY and CDR2 as SVGAGI. CDR3 loop: CASSYETGDDEQFF. Written as DNA, the CDR3 is TGTGCCAGCAGTTACGAGACAGGGGACGATGAGCAGTTCTTC.

This clonotype was found a few times. V is TRBV9 and J is TRBJ2-7, with 9 bases identical to TRBD1. The V and J ends lost 2 bases and 7 bases, in that order; junction bases with no gene match: 13. Germline V CDR1 and CDR2: SGDLS, YYNGEE. The CDR3 totals 16 residues. CDR3 sequence (DNA): TGTGCCAGCAGCGTTCTCACCGGGACAGGGCCGGGTGAGCAGTACTTC. Its protein is CASSVLTGTGPGEQYF.

The rearrangement joins TRBV7-6 to TRBJ2-7; 9 bases agree with TRBD1. Trimming removed 5 bases from V and 1 base from J; junction bases left unmatched: 15. The CDR3 runs 18 residues. Germline values: CDR1 SGHVS, CDR2 FNYEAQ. In nucleotides, the CDR3 is TGTGCCAGCAGCAGTAAGGGGATGCGGACAGGGGAGTCCTACGAGCAGTACGTC. Translating gives CASSSKGMRTGESYEQYV.

The rearrangement joins TRBV2 to TRBJ1-1; tentative D call: TRBD1 (5 bases). This CDR3 has 13 amino acids. Trimming cost V 6 bases and J 5 bases, with 13 bases left between them. CDR1 and CDR2 (germline): SNHLY, FYNNEI. The CDR3 bases are TGTGCCAGCAGGGTTCAGGGCGGGACTGAAGCTTTCTTT. Its translation is CASRVQGGTEAFF.

This clonotype has a handful of counts. The chain couples TRBV6-5 to TRBJ1-5; D not resolved. Germline CDR1 and CDR2: MNHEY and SVGAGI. The CDR3 consists of 13 residues. The V end was cut by 6 bases, the J end by 0 bases, with 6 bases between. The CDR3 loop reads CASRGYSNQPQHF. The CDR3 coding sequence is TGTGCCAGCAGGGGGTATAGCAATCAGCCCCAGCATTTT.

CDR3 nucleotides: TGTGCCAGCAGCGTAGAAGGGCAGGGTGGGACCTCACCCCTCCACTTT. It specifies CASSVEGQGGTSPLHF. The rearrangement uses TRBV9 and TRBJ1-6; TRBD1 is a possible D gene (5 bases). This CDR3 is built from 16 residues. With 0 bases removed from V and 10 bases from J, the gap between germline ends came to 17 bases. Germline lookup yields CDR1 SGDLS and CDR2 YYNGEE. The full variable domain, completed using reference TRBV9 and TRBJ1-6, is DSGVTQTPKHLITATGQRVTLRCSPRSGDLSVYWYQQSLDQGLQFLIQYYNGEERAKGNILERFSAQQFPDLHSELNLSSLELGDSALYFCASSVEGQGGTSPLHFGNGTRLTVT.

This sequence joins TRBV9 and TRBJ2-5; 7 bases map to TRBD1. CDR1 SGDLS and CDR2 YYNGEE come from the germline V gene. With V trimmed by 4 bases and J by 4 bases, 7 bases remained unmatched. This CDR3 spans 14 amino acids. CDR3 residues: CASSLDRVGETQYF. The CDR3 bases are TGTGCCAGCAGCTTAGACAGGGTAGGAGAGACCCAGTACTTC.

The CDR3 DNA reads as TGCAGCGGACAGACCGGAACCTACGAGCAGTACTTC. It translates to CSGQTGTYEQYF. This chain joins TRBV29-1 and TRBJ2-7; possibly TRBD1 for D (5 bases). Trimming shortened V by 7 bases and J by 2 bases, and 12 bases separated the two germline ends. CDR1 is SQVTM and CDR2 is ANQGSEA in the germline V gene. There are 12 residues in the CDR3.

This clonotype was seen more than once but under ten times. The V call is TRBV5-6, the J call TRBJ2-2; D remains unclear. Deletions cut 1 base from V and 8 bases from J, with 6 bases between. Germline V gene data show CDR1 as SGHDT and CDR2 as YYEEEE. This CDR3 spans 12 amino acids. The CDR3 DNA sequence: TGTGCCAGCAGCTTGTATGCGGGGGAGCTGTTTTTT. Amino acids: CASSLYAGELFF.

This clonotype was counted only a few times. CDR3 amino acids: CASSPQSLDQPQHF. The CDR3 DNA reads TGTGCCAGCAGCCCCCAGTCCCTCGATCAGCCCCAGCATTTT. The chain combines TRBV7-2 with TRBJ1-5, with no clear D. V lost 5 bases to trimming and J lost 5 bases, with 13 bases between them. Germline assignment: CDR1 SGHTA and CDR2 FQGNSA. The CDR3 has 14 residues.

This chain links TRBV19 with TRBJ1-2, with D hard to call. The CDR3 sequence is 15 residues long. Deletions cut 3 bases from V and 4 bases from J, with 15 bases between. Germline CDR1 reads LNHDA; CDR2 reads SQIVND (reference sequence). CDR3 region: CASSIWQTSPYGYTF. The DNA for the CDR3 is TGTGCCAGTAGTATCTGGCAGACCTCCCCCTATGGCTACACCTTC.

The chain uses TRBV18 and TRBJ1-2; no clear D. Germline V gene sequence: CDR1 KGHSH, CDR2 LQKENI. Between the trimmed V and J ends, which lost 3 bases and 3 bases, there was a span of 14 bases. This CDR3 has 15 amino acids. CDR3 sequence: CASSPGPEPYYGYTF. The CDR3 coding sequence is TGTGCCAGCTCACCGGGTCCAGAACCCTACTATGGCTACACCTTC. The complete variable domain, with remaining parts taken from reference TRBV18 and TRBJ1-2, reads NAGVMQNPRHLVRRRGQEARLRCSPMKGHSHVYWYRQLPEEGLKFMVYLQKENIIDESGMPKERFSAEFPKEGPSILRIQQVVRGDSAAYFCASSPGPEPYYGYTFGSGTRLTVV.

This chain joins TRBV12-3 or TRBV12-4 and TRBJ2-4, with TRBD1 identical over 9 bases. V lost 3 bases to trimming and J lost 5 bases; unmatched junction nucleotides: 11. The CDR3 sequence is 17 residues long. CDR3 sequence reads: CASSLYLWDRVENIQYF. DNA of the CDR3: TGTGCCAGCAGTTTGTATCTGTGGGACAGGGTCGAAAACATTCAGTACTTC.

This clonotype was seen repeatedly, ten times or more. J is TRBJ2-5 and V is TRBV6-2 or TRBV6-3; D gene ambiguous. CDR1 and CDR2 from the germline V gene are MNHEY and SVGEGT. Trimming stripped 0 bases from V and 4 bases from J, with 3 bases between. The CDR3 is 12 residues long. The CDR3 coding sequence is TGTGCCAGCAGTTACTCGACAGAGACCCAGTACTTC. Protein product: CASSYSTETQYF.

In this sample, this clonotype turned up many times. The rearrangement uses TRBV7-9 and TRBJ2-5; the D is unclear. There are 15 residues in the CDR3. Trimming took off 1 base at V and 1 base at J, with 10 bases between the two ends. Per the germline V gene, CDR1 is SEHNR and CDR2 is FQNEAQ (reference sequence). The CDR3, as DNA: TGTGCCAGCAGCTTAGTGGCAGAAGCCCAAGAGACCCAGTACTTC. Translating gives CASSLVAEAQETQYF.

V is TRBV20-1 and J is TRBJ1-2, with 12 bases lining up with TRBD1. V trimming: 5 bases; J trimming: 3 bases; junction bases outside the gene matches: 10. The CDR3 covers 16 residues. Germline V gives CDR1 DFQATT, CDR2 SNEGSKA (reference sequence). As DNA, the CDR3 is TGCAGTGCTTACGGGGGACAGGGGGCCGGTGACTATGGCTACACCTTC. Its translation is CSAYGGQGAGDYGYTF.

J is TRBJ2-5 and V is TRBV4-2; TRBD1 might be the D (6 bases). The V end was cut by 1 base, the J end by 5 bases, with 17 bases between. The CDR3 runs to 16 residues. In germline, CDR1 is LGHNA, CDR2 YNFKEQ. The CDR3 loop reads CASSQGDRPSVETQYF. CDR3 nucleotide sequence: TGTGCCAGCAGCCAAGGAGACAGGCCTTCTGTGGAGACCCAGTACTTC.

This clonotype appeared many times. The V call is TRBV4-2, the J call TRBJ2-7, with 10 bases lining up with TRBD2. The CDR3 covers 15 residues. The V gene end was trimmed by 4 bases and the J gene end by 0 bases; junction bases not matched to a gene: 3. Germline V gene sequence: CDR1 LGHNA, CDR2 YNFKEQ. Written as DNA, the CDR3 is TGTGCCAGCAGCCCCGAGCGGGGGGGCTCCTACGAGCAGTACTTC. Protein: CASSPERGGSYEQYF.

In its sample, this clonotype was seen a few times. This chain uses TRBV5-1 with TRBJ1-4; D is ambiguous. CDR3 size: 15 residues. Germline V gene sequence: CDR1 SGHRS, CDR2 YFSETQ. V shed 0 bases and J shed 8 bases, with 14 bases lying between them. CDR3 sequence reads: CASSLALVSGEKLFF. For the CDR3, the DNA is TGCGCCAGCAGCTTGGCCCTCGTTTCAGGAGAAAAACTGTTTTTT.

This clonotype came up a few times. The DNA of the CDR3 is TGTGCCAGCAGCCCCGTTTTCGAGGGAGCTTTCTTT. Its translation is CASSPVFEGAFF. The chain is built from TRBV11-2 and TRBJ1-1; D is ambiguous. Germline lookup yields CDR1 SGHAT and CDR2 FQNNGV. V was cut by 5 bases and J by 10 bases, with 14 bases left in between. CDR3 length equals 12 residues.

This clonotype has more than one count but fewer than ten. In DNA, the CDR3 is TGTGCCAGCAGTAGAGACAGGGAAGACACCGGGGAGCTGTTTTTT. Its protein is CASSRDREDTGELFF. The chain links TRBV7-3 to TRBJ2-2, with 7 nucleotides matching TRBD1. The V and J ends lost 6 bases and 3 bases, in that order; junction bases with no gene match: 7. The CDR3 has 15 amino acids. In germline, CDR1 is SGHTA, CDR2 FQGTGA.

The chain links TRBV6-1 to TRBJ2-5; D is tentatively TRBD1 or TRBD2 (5 bases each). V lost 3 bases to trimming and J lost 7 bases, with 21 bases between them. There are 16 residues in the CDR3. CDR1 is MNHNS and CDR2 is SASEGT in the germline V gene. In DNA form, the CDR3 reads TGTGCCAGCAGTGATTATCGGGGCCGAATTGTCGGGACCCAGTACTTC. Translation: CASSDYRGRIVGTQYF.

This clonotype was seen a few times. The J gene is TRBJ2-7, the V gene TRBV4-1, with 8 positions matching TRBD1. V trimming: 5 bases; J trimming: 4 bases; junction bases outside the gene matches: 10. Germline CDR1 MGHRA, CDR2 YSYEKL. This CDR3 has 15 amino acids. In DNA form, the CDR3 reads TGCGCCAGCAGCTACCGGCGGACAGGGAATTACGAGCAGTACTTC. It translates to CASSYRRTGNYEQYF.

In its sample, this clonotype was seen a few times. V is TRBV7-2 and J is TRBJ1-5, with 7 bases that match TRBD1. Germline V gene data show CDR1 as SGHTA and CDR2 as FQGNSA. The CDR3 is made up of 15 amino acids. The ends lost 2 bases at V and 1 base at J; junction bases unmatched: 2. The CDR3 protein is CASSLRGQSNQPQHF. The DNA for the CDR3 is TGTGCCAGCAGCTTAAGGGGGCAAAGCAATCAGCCCCAGCATTTT.

The chain couples TRBV11-2 to TRBJ1-1, with a possible D match to TRBD1 (6 bases). The CDR3 loop spans 14 amino acids. V was trimmed by 5 bases and J by 8 bases, leaving 18 bases between them. The germline gives CDR1 SGHAT, CDR2 FQNNGV. CDR3 in amino acids: CASSPAGGWDEAFF. CDR3 bases: TGTGCCAGCAGCCCCGCGGGGGGCTGGGACGAAGCTTTCTTT.

This clonotype was recorded once. The V and J genes are TRBV4-1 and TRBJ1-6, with 10 positions matching TRBD1. This CDR3 spans 15 amino acids. Germline V gene sequence: CDR1 MGHRA, CDR2 YSYEKL. V was clipped by 4 bases and J by 8 bases; unmatched bases: 5. The DNA for the CDR3 is TGCGCCAGCAGCCTTGCGGACAGGGGGGATTCACCCCTCCACTTT. It encodes CASSLADRGDSPLHF.

This chain joins TRBV4-1 and TRBJ1-1, with D maybe TRBD1 (5 bases). Germline-derived CDR1 and CDR2 are MGHRA and YSYEKL. The length of the CDR3 is 17 residues. V dropped 4 bases and J dropped 2 bases, with 20 bases sitting between them. The CDR3 loop reads CASSRGLAKGRNTEAFF. Written as DNA, the CDR3 is TGCGCCAGCAGCCGAGGGCTTGCGAAGGGGCGAAACACTGAAGCTTTCTTT.

This clonotype appeared a few times. The gene calls are TRBV4-1 and TRBJ1-1, with D unclear. Germline lookup yields CDR1 MGHRA and CDR2 YSYEKL. The V end lost 3 bases, the J end lost 1 base, and 12 bases lay between the germline ends. The CDR3 loop spans 15 amino acids. The CDR3 here is CASSHIREGNTEAFF. The CDR3 DNA reads TGCGCCAGCAGCCATATAAGGGAGGGGAACACTGAAGCTTTCTTT.